The present T cell receptor beta chain was sequenced within a study of T cells in narcolepsy (dated by TCRdb to 2017 to 2018). About the full investigation: Patients with narcolepsy type 1 or type 2 (NT1, NT2) were enrolled in the study together with healthy control donors. The study sought autoreactive T cells targeting hypocretin neuron self-antigens (hypocretin, TRIB2) in narcolepsy patients, using TCR Vbeta sequencing to track clonotypes in blood and CSF.

CDR1 and CDR2, looked up from the germline V gene, are SGHDT and YYEEEE. The CDR3 spans 16 residues, from the cysteine through the phenylalanine. Only the CDR3 DNA is retained, 48 bases long and in frame from the first base. V sheds 1 base and J sheds 3 bases, leaving 13 bases between their ends. For TCR Vbeta sequencing, memory CD4+ T cells were sorted ex vivo from the peripheral blood of narcolepsy patients and healthy controls. General conclusions and limits of the study: According to the report, autoreactive clonotypes were detected serially in the blood of the same patients and of different patients, but not in healthy controls. Patients and controls had similar numbers of sequenced blood memory CD4+ clonotypes, with averages of some 40,000 in patients and roughly 36,000 in controls. Plots that compared CSF and blood CD4+ T cell clonotypes from the same patient highlighted HCRT-specific and TRIB2-specific autoreactive clonotypes. No sequences matching autoreactive T cell clones were contained in some blood memory CD4+ repertoires from patients and controls.

The method was the immunoSEQ multiplex PCR assay. The table comes from immuneACCESS by way of TCRdb, which keeps in-frame sequences with V and J called. Part of the clones is missing from these tables; in studies checked, under half for an unresolved V gene and the rest for unknown reasons. The sample includes tens of thousands of clones, with approximately 80% observed a single time. The top ten clones comprise about 0.9% of the sample. There are a few counts of this clone. Its recognized antigen is unknown. No much larger clone is present one base from it, and per-base qualities are unavailable. Sequenced material: CD45RA- memory CD4+ T cells from PBMCs. The sample's cell subset or site, from its label and the paper: memory T cells sorted ex vivo from peripheral blood. This chain joins TRBV5-6 to TRBJ2-2; the D segment could be TRBD2, given 5 matching bases. The TCR comes from a human donor with narcolepsy. The DNA sequence is TGTGCCAGCAGCTTGAATCCGGGGTTGGACACCGGGGAGCTGTTTTTT. Translated, this is CASSLNPGLDTGELFF. Here the CDR3 is joined to the reference TRBV5-6 and TRBJ2-2 genes, and the full variable domain is: DAGVTQSPTHLIKTRGQQVTLRCSPKSGHDTVSWYQQALGQGPQFIFQYYEEEERQRGNFPDRFSGHQFPNYSSELNVNALLLGDSALYLCASSLNPGLDTGELFFGEGSRLTVL.